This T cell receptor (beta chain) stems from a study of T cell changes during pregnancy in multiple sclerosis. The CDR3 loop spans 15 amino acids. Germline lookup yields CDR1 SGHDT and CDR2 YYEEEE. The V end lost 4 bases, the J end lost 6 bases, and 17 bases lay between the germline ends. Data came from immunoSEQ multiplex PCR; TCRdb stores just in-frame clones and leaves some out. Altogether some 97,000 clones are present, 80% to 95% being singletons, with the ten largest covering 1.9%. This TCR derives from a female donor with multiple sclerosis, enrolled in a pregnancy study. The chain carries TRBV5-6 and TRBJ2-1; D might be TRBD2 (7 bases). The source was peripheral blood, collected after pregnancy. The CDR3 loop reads CASSPVGGGPNEQFF. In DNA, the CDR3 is TGTGCCAGCAGCCCCGTTGGGGGGGGGCCCAATGAGCAGTTCTTC. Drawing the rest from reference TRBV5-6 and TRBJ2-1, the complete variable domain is DAGVTQSPTHLIKTRGQQVTLRCSPKSGHDTVSWYQQALGQGPQFIFQYYEEEERQRGNFPDRFSGHQFPNYSSELNVNALLLGDSALYLCASSPVGGGPNEQFFGPGTRLTVL.